This TCR beta chain was sequenced during a study of persistence of HIV-infected CD4 T cells. Turning to the study itself: Up to about 180 mL blood was drawn at multiple time points; a couple of donors had single-time leukapheresis.

Cells were stimulated nonspecifically with anti-CD3/anti-CD28 magnetic beads. Sorting selected CD4+ T cells upregulating both CD40 ligand and CD69. Per germline, CDR1 SQVTM and CDR2 ANQGSEA. The CDR3 is made up of 13 amino acids. The V end was cut by 2 bases, the J end by 8 bases, with 15 bases between. This was the immunoSEQ version 4 assay in survey mode. Profiled with immunoSEQ multiplex PCR; TCRdb holds only in-frame clones, not every one. The table includes tens of thousands of clones, about 89% detected once. In the case of this clone: Its target is not known.

The clonotype originates from an adult man with HIV who was CMV-seropositive. The chain is built from TRBV29-1 and TRBJ1-2; possibly TRBD1 for D (5 bases). Sequenced here: CD4+ T cells sorted from PBMCs after approximately 20-hour stimulation, sampled from a patient who received antiretroviral therapy. The CDR3 DNA follows: TGCAGCGTTGAACACCCCGCAGGGAGCGGCTACACCTTC. Translated: CSVEHPAGSGYTF.